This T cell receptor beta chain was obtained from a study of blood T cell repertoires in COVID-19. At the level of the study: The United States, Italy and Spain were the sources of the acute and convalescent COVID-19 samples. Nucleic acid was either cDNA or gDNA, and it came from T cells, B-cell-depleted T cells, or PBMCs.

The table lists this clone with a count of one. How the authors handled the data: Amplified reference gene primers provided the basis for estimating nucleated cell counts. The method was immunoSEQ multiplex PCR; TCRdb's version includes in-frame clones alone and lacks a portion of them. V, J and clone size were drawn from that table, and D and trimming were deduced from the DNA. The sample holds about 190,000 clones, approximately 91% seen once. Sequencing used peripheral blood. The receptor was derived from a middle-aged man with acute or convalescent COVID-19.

The DNA for the CDR3 is TGTGCCAGCAGCTTTACGACCGGGACAGGGGTGTACGAGCAGTACTTC. It encodes CASSFTTGTGVYEQYF. V usage is TRBV7-2 and J usage is TRBJ2-7; TRBD1 matches 10 bases. J lost 4 bases, V lost 3 bases, and 9 bases had no gene match. CDR3 length: 16 residues. Germline CDR1 SGHTA, CDR2 FQGNSA.